This T cell receptor beta chain was sequenced in a study of cytomegalovirus exposure and HLA in healthy donors. Study results and limitations: Later analysis identified a missense DCLRE1C variant that was linked to TCR beta V- and J-gene trimming. DRB1 had the most TCR associations and HLA-C the fewest, a later analysis found, with rates varying by HLA locus. As was reported, the HLA-A and HLA-B alleles of most subjects were accurately predicted from TCR beta sequences. Rare sequences made up most TCRs, while some public TCRs were found in many donors.

Germline CDR1 is SGHVS and CDR2 is FQNEAQ. Between the trimmed V and J ends, which lost 5 bases and 5 bases, there was a span of 12 bases. There are 13 residues in the CDR3. The study ran its PCR with 60 Vbeta and 13 Jbeta primers. Data came from immunoSEQ multiplex PCR; TCRdb stores just in-frame clones and leaves some out. Of about 140,000 clones listed, about 80% are singletons. With respect to this clone: As yet, its antigen is unknown.

The genes are TRBV7-8 and TRBJ2-5; perhaps TRBD1 as D (5 bases). Sequencing was performed on PBMCs. This TCR came from a man aged 30-40 years in good health. The CDR3 here is CASSPRQLETQYF. CDR3 sequence (DNA): TGTGCCAGCAGCCCCCGACAGCTGGAGACCCAGTACTTC.